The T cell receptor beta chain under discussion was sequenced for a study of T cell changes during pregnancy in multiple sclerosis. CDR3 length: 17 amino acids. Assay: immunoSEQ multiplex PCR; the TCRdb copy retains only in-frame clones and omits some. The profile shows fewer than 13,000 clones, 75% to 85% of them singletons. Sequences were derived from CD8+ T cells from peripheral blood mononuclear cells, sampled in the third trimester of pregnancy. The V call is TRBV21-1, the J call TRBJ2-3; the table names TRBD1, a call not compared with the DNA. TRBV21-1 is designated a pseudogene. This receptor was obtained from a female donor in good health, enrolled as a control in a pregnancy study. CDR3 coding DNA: TGTGCCAGCAGCCCCGCCTACCAAGACAGGGGGCGAGATACGCAGTATTTT. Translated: CASSPAYQDRGRDTQYF.